These 19 T cell receptor beta chains were sequenced from one sample in a study of beta chain features in type 1 diabetes. Reverse transcription of all isolated RNA meant that expressed TCRB transcripts were sequenced. Produced via immunoSEQ multiplex PCR; TCRdb's table is partial and in-frame only. The sample lists about 900,000 clones, around a sixth occurring once. Sequencing input: naive CD4+ T cells from blood. These TCRs come from a woman between 18 and 29 years old in good health.

Here the CDR3 reads CASSLGPSYNEQFF. Written as DNA, the CDR3 is TGCGCCAGCAGCTTGGGACCCTCCTACAATGAGCAGTTCTTC. The gene calls are TRBV5-1 and TRBJ2-1; D ambiguous. The ends were cut back, 0 bases at V and 0 bases at J, with 4 bases in the middle. The length of the CDR3 is 14 residues. From germline, CDR1 is SGHRS and CDR2 YFSETQ.

The chain recombines TRBV27 with TRBJ2-5, with TRBD2 identical over 9 bases. Germline lookup yields CDR1 MNHEY and CDR2 SMNVEV (reference sequence). Losses at the gene ends were 0 bases for V and 3 bases for J; bases not matched to a gene: 14. There are 19 residues in the CDR3. The CDR3 DNA reads TGTGCCAGCAGTTTATCCGGGGGCGGCGGGAGGGTAGGGAAAGAGACCCAGTACTTC. Translated: CASSLSGGGGRVGKETQYF.

A few counts support this clone. The V gene is TRBV2, the J gene TRBJ2-3; D is ambiguous. Trimming removed 6 bases from V and 1 base from J, with 5 bases in between. This CDR3 has 12 residues. Germline loops: CDR1 SNHLY, CDR2 FYNNEI. The DNA for the CDR3 is TGTGCCAGCAGCCCGCGCACAGATACGCAGTATTTT. This sequence encodes CASSPRTDTQYF.

This clone has more than one count but fewer than ten. This chain connects TRBV9 to TRBJ2-1; 12 bases line up with TRBD2. V was pared by 4 bases and J by 5 bases, with 7 bases of the junction left unmatched. Germline V gene lookup returns CDR1 SGDLS and CDR2 YYNGEE. CDR3 length: 16 residues. CDR3 region: CASSPRLAGVHNEQFF. The CDR3 DNA reads as TGTGCCAGCAGCCCGAGACTAGCGGGAGTTCACAATGAGCAGTTCTTC.

This clone was seen more than once but under ten times. V usage is TRBV19 and J usage is TRBJ1-1, with unresolved D. The CDR3 length is 11 residues. Germline loops: CDR1 LNHDA, CDR2 SQIVND (reference sequence). V was trimmed by 8 bases and J by 1 base, leaving 5 bases between them. CDR3 protein: CASRQNTEAFF. CDR3 sequence (DNA): TGTGCCAGTCGGCAGAACACTGAAGCTTTCTTT.

The chain recombines TRBV15 with TRBJ2-3, with a weak D call TRBD2 (6 bases). This CDR3 spans 15 amino acids. Germline assignment: CDR1 LNHNV and CDR2 YYDKDF (reference sequence). V gave up 2 bases and J gave up 0 bases, with 9 bases separating them. The CDR3 protein is CATSRSGRSTDTQYF. In DNA form, the CDR3 reads TGTGCCACCAGCAGAAGCGGGCGTAGCACAGATACGCAGTATTTT.

This chain links TRBV6-6 with TRBJ2-5, with TRBD1 as a possible D gene (5 bases). Trimming stripped 2 bases from V and 5 bases from J, with 9 bases between. Germline V gene lookup returns CDR1 MNHNY and CDR2 SVGAGI (reference sequence). The CDR3 consists of 13 residues. CDR3 loop: CASSYGAQETQYF. The CDR3 nucleotides read TGTGCCAGCAGTTACGGGGCTCAGGAGACCCAGTACTTC.

The J gene is TRBJ1-2, the V gene TRBV6-5, with 8 positions matching TRBD1. Germline V lookup: CDR1 MNHEY, CDR2 SVGAGI. The junction had 6 bases not matched to a gene; V was cut back by 7 bases and J by 2 bases. This CDR3 has 14 amino acids. In nucleotides, the CDR3 is TGTGCCAGCAATAAGGACAGGGCCAACTATGGCTACACCTTC. Amino acid sequence: CASNKDRANYGYTF.

The chain combines TRBV29-1 with TRBJ2-1; 7 bases are shared with TRBD2. Germline lookup yields CDR1 SQVTM and CDR2 ANQGSEA. The CDR3 extends over 14 amino acids. Losses at the gene ends were 3 bases for V and 5 bases for J; bases not matched to a gene: 7. For the CDR3, the DNA is TGCAGCGTTGATATCGGGAGGAGGAACAATGAGCAGTTCTTC. It specifies CSVDIGRRNNEQFF.

This chain joins TRBV14 and TRBJ2-7; 16 nucleotides agree with TRBD2. The trim removed 4 bases at V and 6 bases at J, leaving 3 bases unmatched. The length of the CDR3 is 15 residues. The germline CDR1 and CDR2 sequences are SGHDN and FVKESK. CDR3 residues: CASSRGTSGRGEQYF. The CDR3 region has the DNA TGTGCCAGCAGCCGCGGGACTAGCGGGAGGGGCGAGCAGTACTTC.

This clone was found a few times. The rearrangement joins TRBV4-2 to TRBJ2-7; 10 bases are a match to TRBD1. Germline assignment: CDR1 LGHNA and CDR2 YNFKEQ. Unmatched junction bases numbered 12, after V lost 5 bases and J lost 5 bases. The CDR3 length is 16 residues. CDR3 protein: CASSITPGQGYNEQYF. CDR3 bases: TGTGCCAGCAGCATAACTCCGGGACAGGGGTATAACGAGCAGTACTTC.

In this sample, this clone turned up a few times. The V gene is TRBV2, the J gene TRBJ1-4, with D perhaps TRBD1 (6 bases). V dropped 5 bases and J dropped 6 bases, with 16 bases sitting between them. CDR3 size: 15 residues. The germline gives CDR1 SNHLY, CDR2 FYNNEI. CDR3 region: CASSKTGTWDEKLFF. As DNA, the CDR3 is TGTGCCAGCAGTAAAACAGGGACCTGGGATGAAAAACTGTTTTTT.

This sequence joins TRBV10-3 and TRBJ2-5; D perhaps matches TRBD2 (5 bases). This CDR3 spans 15 amino acids. The germline CDR1 and CDR2 sequences are ENHRY and SYGVKD. Trimming cost V 3 bases and J 1 base, with 12 bases left between them. Here the CDR3 DNA reads TGTGCCATCAGTGAAACGAGGGCCCTCCAAGAGACCCAGTACTTC. Residues: CAISETRALQETQYF.

This chain joins TRBV7-3 and TRBJ2-5, with 8 bases identical to TRBD1. The germline gives CDR1 SGHTA, CDR2 FQGTGA. V shed 5 bases, J shed 5 bases, and the junction held 4 bases outside the gene matches. The CDR3 is 13 amino acids. CDR3 in amino acids: CASSMTGAETQYF. The CDR3 coding sequence is TGTGCCAGCAGCATGACAGGGGCTGAGACCCAGTACTTC.

This chain connects TRBV4-3 to TRBJ2-3, with D unclear. Trimming shortened V by 1 base and J by 1 base, and 9 bases separated the two germline ends. This CDR3 is 15 amino acids long. Germline lookup yields CDR1 LGHNA and CDR2 YSLEER. The CDR3 reads CASSQAGAGTDTQYF. The CDR3, as DNA: TGCGCCAGCAGCCAAGCGGGCGCAGGCACAGATACGCAGTATTTT.

The chain employs TRBV27 and TRBJ2-3; D may be TRBD2 (5 bases). Trimming shortened V by 6 bases and J by 8 bases, and 12 bases separated the two germline ends. Germline V gene lookup returns CDR1 MNHEY and CDR2 SMNVEV (reference sequence). The CDR3 extends over 12 amino acids. The CDR3 DNA is TGTGCCAGCAGCCAAACCAGCGGTACGCAGTATTTT. Translation gives CASSQTSGTQYF.

J is TRBJ2-5 and V is TRBV2; D uncertain. The J call may be in error: the DNA end matches TRBJ2-7 better. The CDR3 loop spans 11 amino acids. Germline V gene data show CDR1 as SNHLY and CDR2 as FYNNEI. The CDR3 DNA reads as TGTGCCAGCAGGTGGGGCTACGAGCAGTACTTC. Protein sequence: CASRWGYEQYF.

The V call is TRBV7-8, the J call TRBJ2-1; 12 bases are shared with TRBD2. The CDR3 is made up of 20 amino acids. The germline V gene encodes CDR1 SGHVS and CDR2 FQNEAQ. V gave up 1 base and J gave up 6 bases; unmatched junction bases: 16. Here the CDR3 DNA reads TGTGCCAGCAGCTTAGTTCCTAGCGGGAGGGCCTGGTTTTCCATCAATGAGCAGTTCTTC. As protein: CASSLVPSGRAWFSINEQFF.

The CDR3 sequence: CASILIGGVTETQYF. CDR3 nucleotides: TGTGCCAGCATCTTGATTGGAGGGGTTACAGAGACCCAGTACTTC. V usage is TRBV7-2 and J usage is TRBJ2-5; D might be TRBD2 (6 bases). From germline, CDR1 is SGHTA and CDR2 FQGNSA. Trimming pared 7 bases from V and 4 bases from J, leaving 19 bases between. The CDR3 sequence is 15 residues long.